The clone carrying this T cell receptor beta chain was detected ten times or more. What it recognizes is unknown. The data originate from a study of T cell repertoires in cytomegalovirus infection. At the level of the study: Evidence of both CMV infection and a matching HLA type came from public TCR beta signatures. Whole-study findings and limits: Pooled public TCR beta family frequency picked out CMV carriers with the relevant HLA.

V dropped 1 base and J dropped 6; count of bases not matched to a gene: 14. CDR3 length equals 17 residues. The germline gives CDR1 SGHTA, CDR2 FQGNSA. Via MiXCR, TCRdb re-called the reads, giving one row per CDR3 protein. The table shows 740,000 or so distinct CDR3 sequences, with 35% occurring only once. The receptor comes from a human donor in good health (CMV status not recorded). Some clones in this sample may be carry-over from other donors' samples. This rearrangement joins TRBV7-2 to TRBJ2-7, with 8 bases that match TRBD2. Sequenced input: PBMCs. CDR3 sequence: CASSLVGVAGFSVEQYF. The CDR3 nucleotides are TGTGCCAGCAGCTTAGTAGGGGTAGCGGGATTCAGTGTCGAGCAGTACTTC.